A selection of T cell receptor beta chains follows, all from one sample in a study of T-cell memory formation after mild COVID-19. TCRdb used MiXCR to reprocess the 5' RACE reads, holding one entry per CDR3 protein. The sample includes around 310,000 distinct CDR3 sequences, approximately 15% of them seen just once. The sample consisted of PBMCs or a T cell subset sorted from them (not recorded which). These receptors all stem from a man between 18 and 35 years old who had mild COVID-19 (a few samples of this study predate the infection). Cell type and time point are not known. The CDR3 runs from the conserved cysteine through the conserved F or W. Each record gives: clone size, V gene, J gene, CDR3 length, D gene, CDR3 DNA, CDR3 protein. A D gene is named only where the DNA matches it firmly. Clone size is stated in some rows and not others, as once, few, many or a class when expanded.

>.|TRBV5-1|TRBJ2-3|14|.
TGCGCCAGCAGCTTGGAGGGCTTCACAGATACGCAGTATTTT
CASSLEGFTDTQYF
>.|TRBV30|TRBJ1-5|13|.
TGTGCCGGAGGAGGGGAGGTTGGTCAGCCCCAGCATTTT
CAGGGEVGQPQHF
>many|TRBV12-3/TRBV12-4|TRBJ2-1|10|.
TGTGCCAGCAGTTTGGGGGAGCAGTTCTTC
CASSLGEQFF
>.|TRBV19|TRBJ2-3|17|TRBD2
TGTGCCAGTAGTATAAACTACGCGGGGGGGCCGGCAGATACGCAGTATTTT
CASSINYAGGPADTQYF
>many|TRBV25-1|TRBJ2-5|13|.
TGTGCCAGCAGTGAATACAGGGAAGAGACCCAGTACTTC
CASSEYREETQYF
>.|TRBV12-5|TRBJ2-1|14|.
TGTGCTAGTGGTTTGGAGGGTGCGGTCGATGAGCAGTTCTTC
CASGLEGAVDEQFF
>few|TRBV7-6|TRBJ2-7|15|TRBD1
TGTGCCAGCAGCTTCGGGACAGGGCTAACCTACGAGCAGTACTTC
CASSFGTGLTYEQYF
>.|TRBV6-6|TRBJ1-5|15|TRBD1
TGTGCCAGCAGCGGACAGGGCAGAGGCAATCAGCCCCAGCATTTT
CASSGQGRGNQPQHF
>few|TRBV6-2/TRBV6-3|TRBJ2-1|16|TRBD2
TGTGCCAGCAGCCCCCCCCTAGCGGGGGGGCTCGATGAGCAGTTCTTC
CASSPPLAGGLDEQFF
>.|TRBV15|TRBJ1-5|13|TRBD1
TGTGCCACCAGTAACAGGGGTGCACAGCCCCAGCATTTT
CATSNRGAQPQHF
>.|TRBV12-3/TRBV12-4|TRBJ2-1|15|.
TGTGCCAGCAACTGGGGGAACAGGGAGGCCAATGAGCAGTTCTTC
CASNWGNREANEQFF
>.|TRBV7-8|TRBJ2-6|16|.
TGTGCCAGCAGCTTCGGTCGGACAGCTGGGGCCAACGTCCTGACTTTC
CASSFGRTAGANVLTF